This T cell receptor (beta chain) originates from a study of read filtering for tumor transcriptome and immune sequencing. This library used 300 to 500 ng RNA and molecular barcoded adaptors spanning alpha/delta and beta/gamma chains. MiXCR, applied by TCRdb to the reads, yields one record per CDR3 protein. The sample includes roughly 41,000 distinct CDR3 sequences, roughly an eighth seen only once; the top ten take roughly 35%. The CDR3 sequence is 13 residues long. Germline V CDR1 and CDR2: SGHTA, FQGTGA. Trimming left V 3 bases short and J 5 bases short, with 10 bases between. This clonotype was obtained from a donor at least 40 years old with multiple myeloma. This chain uses TRBV7-3 with TRBJ2-5; D perhaps matches TRBD1 (6 bases). Sequenced: a population of CD138-negative cells sorted from bone marrow. CDR3 protein: CASSFTGMETQYF. The CDR3 region has the DNA TGTGCCAGCAGCTTTACAGGGATGGAGACCCAGTACTTC.